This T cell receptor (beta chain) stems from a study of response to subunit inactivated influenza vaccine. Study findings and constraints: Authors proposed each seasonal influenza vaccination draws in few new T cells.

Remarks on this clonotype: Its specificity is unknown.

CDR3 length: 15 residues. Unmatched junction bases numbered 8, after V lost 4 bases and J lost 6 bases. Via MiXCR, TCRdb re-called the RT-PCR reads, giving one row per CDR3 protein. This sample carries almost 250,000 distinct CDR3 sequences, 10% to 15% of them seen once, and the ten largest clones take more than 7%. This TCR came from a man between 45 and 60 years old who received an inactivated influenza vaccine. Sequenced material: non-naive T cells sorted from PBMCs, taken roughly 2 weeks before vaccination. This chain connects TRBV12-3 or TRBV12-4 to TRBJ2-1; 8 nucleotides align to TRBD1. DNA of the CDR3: TGTGCCAGCAGTTCTAGGGCAGGGACAGGCAATGAGCAGTTCTTC. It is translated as CASSSRAGTGNEQFF.